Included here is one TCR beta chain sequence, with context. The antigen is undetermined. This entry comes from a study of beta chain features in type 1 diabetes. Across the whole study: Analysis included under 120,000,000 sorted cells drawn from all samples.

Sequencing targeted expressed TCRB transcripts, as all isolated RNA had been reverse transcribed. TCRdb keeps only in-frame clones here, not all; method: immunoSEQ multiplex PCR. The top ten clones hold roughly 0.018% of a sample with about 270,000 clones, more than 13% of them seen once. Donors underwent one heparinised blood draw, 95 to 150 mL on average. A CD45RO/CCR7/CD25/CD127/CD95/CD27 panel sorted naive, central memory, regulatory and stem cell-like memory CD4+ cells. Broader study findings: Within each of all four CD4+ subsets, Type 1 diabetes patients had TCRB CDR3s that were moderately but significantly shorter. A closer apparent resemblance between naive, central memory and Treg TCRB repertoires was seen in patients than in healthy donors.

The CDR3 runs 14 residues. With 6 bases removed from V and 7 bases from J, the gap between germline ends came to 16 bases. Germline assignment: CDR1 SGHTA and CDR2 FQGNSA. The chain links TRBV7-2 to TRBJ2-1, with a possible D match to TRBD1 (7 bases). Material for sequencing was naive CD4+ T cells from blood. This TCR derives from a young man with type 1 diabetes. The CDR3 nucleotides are TGTGCCAGCAGATCACAGACAGGGAGGAATGAGCAGTTCTTC. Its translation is CASRSQTGRNEQFF.